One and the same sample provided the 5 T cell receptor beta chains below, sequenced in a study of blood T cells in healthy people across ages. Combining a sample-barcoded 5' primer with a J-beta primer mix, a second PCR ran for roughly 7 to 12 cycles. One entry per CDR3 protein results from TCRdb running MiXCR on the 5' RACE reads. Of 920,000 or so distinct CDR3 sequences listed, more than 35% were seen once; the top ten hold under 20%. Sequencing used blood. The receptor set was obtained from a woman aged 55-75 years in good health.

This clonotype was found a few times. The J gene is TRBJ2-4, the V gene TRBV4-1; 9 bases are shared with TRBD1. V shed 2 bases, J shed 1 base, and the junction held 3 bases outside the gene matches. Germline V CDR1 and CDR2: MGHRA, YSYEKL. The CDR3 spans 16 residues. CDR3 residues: CASSQIGQGAKNIQYF. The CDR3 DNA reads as TGCGCCAGCAGCCAAATAGGACAGGGGGCCAAAAACATTCAGTACTTC.

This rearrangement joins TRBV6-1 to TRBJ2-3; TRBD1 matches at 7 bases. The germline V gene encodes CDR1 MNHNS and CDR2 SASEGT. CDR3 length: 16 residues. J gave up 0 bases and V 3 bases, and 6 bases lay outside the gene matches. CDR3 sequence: CASSEWTGLSTDTQYF. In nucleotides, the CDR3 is TGTGCCAGCAGTGAGTGGACAGGCCTGAGCACAGATACGCAGTATTTT.

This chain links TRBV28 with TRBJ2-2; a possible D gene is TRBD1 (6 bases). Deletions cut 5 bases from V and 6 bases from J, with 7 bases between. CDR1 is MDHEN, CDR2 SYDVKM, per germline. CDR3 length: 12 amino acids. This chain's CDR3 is CASSEGAGELFF. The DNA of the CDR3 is TGTGCCAGCAGTGAGGGGGCCGGGGAGCTGTTTTTT.

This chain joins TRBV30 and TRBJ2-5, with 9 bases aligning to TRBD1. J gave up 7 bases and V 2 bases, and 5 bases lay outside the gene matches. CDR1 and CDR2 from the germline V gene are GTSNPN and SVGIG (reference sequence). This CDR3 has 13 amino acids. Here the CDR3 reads CAWSTDRGGTQYF. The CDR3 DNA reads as TGTGCCTGGAGTACCGACAGGGGGGGGACCCAGTACTTC. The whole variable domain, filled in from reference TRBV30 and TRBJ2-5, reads SQTIHQWPATLVQPVGSPLSLECTVEGTSNPNLYWYRQAAGRGLQLLFYSVGIGQISSEVPQNLSASRPQDRQFILSSKKLLLSDSGFYLCAWSTDRGGTQYFGPGTRLLVL.

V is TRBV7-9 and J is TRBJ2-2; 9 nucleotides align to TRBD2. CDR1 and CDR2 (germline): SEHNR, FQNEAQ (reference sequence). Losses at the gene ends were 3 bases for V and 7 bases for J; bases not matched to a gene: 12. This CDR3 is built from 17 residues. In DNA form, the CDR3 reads TGTGCCAGCAGCTTTATAAATAGCGGGAGAGGTTTCGGGGAGCTGTTTTTT. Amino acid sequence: CASSFINSGRGFGELFF.